Presented here are 4 T cell receptor beta chains from one specimen sequenced in a study of cytomegalovirus exposure and HLA in healthy donors. PCR involved 60 Vbeta and 13 Jbeta primers. The assay was immunoSEQ multiplex PCR, and TCRdb's table has in-frame clones only and misses some. The sample has 200,000 to 250,000 clones, roughly 80% seen once. Sample: PBMCs. These receptors all stem from a woman between 40 and 55 years old in good health and CMV-seropositive.

Details on this clone: Other DNA sequences in the sample encode the same CDR3. V gene TRBV30 combines with J gene TRBJ1-6; no definite D call. The germline gives CDR1 GTSNPN, CDR2 SVGIG (reference sequence). V gave up 0 bases and J gave up 9 bases, with 9 bases separating them. This CDR3 spans 13 amino acids. This CDR3 reads CAWSVGSTSPLHF. CDR3 nucleotides: TGTGCCTGGAGTGTGGGGAGTACTTCACCCCTCCACTTT.

The chain recombines TRBV5-5 with TRBJ1-5; tentative D call: TRBD1 (5 bases). Germline-derived CDR1 and CDR2 are SGHKS and YYEKEE (reference sequence). This CDR3 is 16 amino acids long. V lost 4 bases and J 0 bases, leaving 14 bases between the germline ends. CDR3 nucleotides: TGTGCCAGCAGCCCAACCCCAGGGTATAGCAATCAGCCCCAGCATTTT. This encodes CASSPTPGYSNQPQHF.

This chain links TRBV6-5 with TRBJ2-7, with 9 bases fitting TRBD1. In germline, CDR1 is MNHEY, CDR2 SVGAGI. With 1 base clipped from V and 3 bases from J, the junction kept 7 bases outside the gene matches. This CDR3 spans 16 amino acids. CDR3 DNA sequence: TGTGCCAGCAGTTACTTGGACAGGGGAGGTTTCTACGAGCAGTACTTC. Protein product: CASSYLDRGGFYEQYF.

V and J are TRBV6-6 and TRBJ1-2, with D unresolved. The V and J ends lost 7 bases and 2 bases respectively, with 8 bases between them. The CDR3 sequence is 12 residues long. Germline V gives CDR1 MNHNY, CDR2 SVGAGI (reference sequence). CDR3 amino acids: CASTPSNYGYTF. CDR3 nucleotide sequence: TGTGCCAGCACCCCCTCCAACTATGGCTACACCTTC.